The 6 T cell receptor beta chains presented below share a single source sample, sequenced in a study of shared clonotypes between healthy human individuals. Sequencing was performed with immunoSEQ multiplex PCR; in TCRdb, only in-frame clones are kept and a portion is missing. The sample contains millions of clones, roughly 92% of which appear only once. Sequenced material: naive CD4+ T cells sorted from blood. Subset given: CD45RA+ positively selected. These TCRs come from a man aged 18 to 29 in good health.

The rearrangement joins TRBV11-2 to TRBJ2-7; D remains unclear. Trimming shortened V by 1 base and J by 3 bases, and 7 bases separated the two germline ends. This CDR3 has 13 residues. Germline assignment: CDR1 SGHAT and CDR2 FQNNGV. CDR3 amino acids: CASSLGAIYEQYF. The CDR3 DNA is TGTGCCAGCAGCTTAGGGGCTATCTACGAGCAGTACTTC.

The gene calls are TRBV6-6 and TRBJ1-5, with 7 nucleotides matching TRBD1. This CDR3 region has 14 residues. In germline, CDR1 is MNHNY, CDR2 SVGAGI (reference sequence). The J segment lost 5 bases and the V segment lost 7 bases, leaving 8 bases of the junction unmatched. The CDR3 DNA reads TGTGCCAGCACCCCTAGGCAGGGGGATCAGCCCCAGCATTTT. The encoded protein is CASTPRQGDQPQHF.

This chain uses TRBV2 with TRBJ2-7; D possibly corresponds to TRBD1 (5 bases). V was pared by 8 bases and J by 1 base, with 15 bases between. The germline V gene encodes CDR1 SNHLY and CDR2 FYNNEI. The CDR3 is 14 residues long. The CDR3 DNA is TGTGCCAGCGGCCTCCAGGGTGCGTCCTACGAGCAGTACTTC. Its translation is CASGLQGASYEQYF.

V and J are TRBV11-2 and TRBJ2-5; 13 bases are shared with TRBD2. Germline V CDR1 and CDR2: SGHAT, FQNNGV. The CDR3 runs 17 residues. The junction had 6 bases not matched to a gene; V was cut back by 4 bases and J by 1 base. The CDR3 loop reads CASSSTTSGGPQETQYF. CDR3 bases: TGTGCCAGCAGCTCCACGACTAGCGGGGGGCCCCAAGAGACCCAGTACTTC. The whole variable domain, filled in from reference TRBV11-2 and TRBJ2-5, reads EAGVAQSPRYKIIEKRQSVAFWCNPISGHATLYWYQQILGQGPKLLIQFQNNGVVDDSQLPKDRFSAERLKGVDSTLKIQPAKLEDSAVYLCASSSTTSGGPQETQYFGPGTRLLVL.

This clone was observed a single time. V is TRBV19 and J is TRBJ2-2; D possibly corresponds to TRBD2 (5 bases). The CDR3 has 13 amino acids. V was cut by 5 bases and J by 6 bases, with 10 bases left in between. Germline CDR1 is LNHDA and CDR2 is SQIVND (reference sequence). The CDR3 region is CASSRGYAGELFF. CDR3 bases: TGTGCCAGTAGTCGAGGGTATGCCGGGGAGCTGTTTTTT.

This clone was recorded only once. The rearrangement links TRBV11-2 to TRBJ2-2; 9 bases map to TRBD2. Germline V CDR1 and CDR2: SGHAT, FQNNGV. V lost 1 base, J lost 9 bases, and 6 bases stayed unmatched. The CDR3 spans 15 residues. CDR3 sequence reads: CASSLAAGGARELFF. The CDR3 bases are TGTGCCAGCAGCTTAGCGGCGGGAGGGGCCCGGGAGCTGTTTTTT.